This T cell receptor (beta chain) appears in the sequencing data of a study of OX40 agonist ivuxolimab in advanced cancers. Study-level information: Patients undergoing dose escalation presented with hepatocellular carcinoma, melanoma, renal cell or head and neck cancer. Three partial responders included one hepatocellular carcinoma patient and two cutaneous melanoma patients. Whole-study findings and limits: Compared with CD4+, CD8+ T cells on average had more expanded clones.

Sequencing used immunoSEQ multiplex PCR; TCRdb keeps in-frame clones, though not all of them. The sample yields more than 45,000 clones, 83% seen once. In the case of this clone: Its target is unknown.

The V gene's germline CDR1 is MNHNS and CDR2 SASEGT. This CDR3 has 14 residues. V was cut by 5 bases and J by 5 bases, with 13 bases left in between. The study sampled blood at baseline, cycle 4 day 1, and cycle 7 day 1. Sequencing used CD4+ or CD8+ T cells sorted from blood, obtained in a trial of the OX40 agonist ivuxolimab. This clonotype was obtained from an adult with an advanced solid tumor such as melanoma, head and neck, liver or kidney cancer. The chain combines TRBV6-1 with TRBJ1-5, with D maybe TRBD1 (6 bases). The DNA of the CDR3 is TGTGCCAGCAGTTTAAACAGGGATCATCAGCCCCAGCATTTT. Protein product: CASSLNRDHQPQHF.